Following are 16 T cell receptor beta chains from one sample sequenced in a study of blood T cell repertoires in COVID-19. The protocol was immunoSEQ multiplex PCR, while the TCRdb copy is restricted to in-frame clones and leaves out a portion. The repertoire consists of roughly 150,000 clones, with over 80% occurring once and the leading ten covering approximately 6.1%. The specimen sequenced was peripheral blood. The receptors here all came from an older man with acute or convalescent COVID-19.

The rearrangement links TRBV12-3 or TRBV12-4 to TRBJ2-3; D possibly corresponds to TRBD2 (5 bases). The CDR3 extends over 13 amino acids. Trimming stripped 4 bases from V and 1 base from J, with 6 bases between. The CDR3 DNA sequence: TGTGCCAGCAGTTGGCGGGGCACAGATACGCAGTATTTT. Protein product: CASSWRGTDTQYF.

The chain carries TRBV3-1 (or the pseudogene TRBV3-2) and TRBJ2-4; TRBD1 matches at 7 bases. With 0 bases clipped from V and 6 bases from J, the junction kept 5 bases outside the gene matches. Per germline, CDR1 LGHDT and CDR2 YNNKEL (reference sequence). The CDR3 is 15 amino acids. This CDR3 is CASSQEETGRNIQYF. CDR3 coding DNA: TGTGCCAGCAGCCAAGAAGAGACAGGGAGAAACATTCAGTACTTC.

The genes are TRBV20-1 and TRBJ1-3; D gene ambiguous. Germline V gene lookup returns CDR1 DFQATT and CDR2 SNEGSKA (reference sequence). The CDR3 runs 11 residues. The CDR3: CSVSSGNTIYF. Written as DNA, the CDR3 is TGCAGCGTCAGCTCTGGAAACACCATATATTTT.

The rearrangement links TRBV10-1 to TRBJ1-2, with TRBD1 matching 7 bases. From germline, CDR1 is WNHNN and CDR2 SYGVQD (reference sequence). The CDR3 runs to 15 residues. V was clipped by 6 bases and J by 2 bases; unmatched bases: 9. The CDR3 DNA follows: TGCGCCAGCAGGGACCCCCGGACAGGAAACTATGGCTACACCTTC. As protein: CASRDPRTGNYGYTF.

The genes are TRBV7-3 and TRBJ1-6; D possibly corresponds to TRBD1 (5 bases). The CDR3 runs to 15 residues. Between the trimmed V and J ends, which lost 1 base and 7 bases, there was a span of 11 bases. Germline V CDR1 and CDR2: SGHTA, FQGTGA. The CDR3 sequence: CASSLRGVSNSPLHF. The CDR3 nucleotides read TGTGCCAGCAGCTTAAGGGGGGTGTCGAATTCACCCCTCCACTTT.

The rearrangement links TRBV5-1 to TRBJ1-2; no firm D call. This CDR3 comprises 12 residues. V was shortened by 0 bases and J by 4 bases, with 4 bases between the two germline ends. CDR1 is SGHRS and CDR2 is YFSETQ in the germline V gene. The CDR3 is CASSLDSYGYTF. CDR3 nucleotide sequence: TGCGCCAGCAGCTTGGACAGCTATGGCTACACCTTC.

The chain uses TRBV28 and TRBJ1-2, with D maybe TRBD1 (5 bases). The CDR3 is 13 residues long. Trimming shortened V by 8 bases and J by 2 bases, and 12 bases separated the two germline ends. The V gene's germline CDR1 is MDHEN and CDR2 SYDVKM. CDR3 sequence (DNA): TGTGCCAGCGGTCTACAGGAGAACTATGGCTACACCTTC. Amino acids: CASGLQENYGYTF.

With regard to this clone: The CDR3 does not end in the conserved phenylalanine or tryptophan, so this is likely a read error. The genes are TRBV27 and TRBJ2-7; tentative D call: TRBD1 (6 bases). Germline CDR1 reads MNHEY; CDR2 reads SMNVEV (reference sequence). The CDR3 runs 13 residues. Trimming stripped 4 bases from V and 4 bases from J, with 11 bases between. DNA of the CDR3: TGTGCCAGCAGTTGGGTACAGGGTTACGAGCAGTACCTC. Translated, it gives CASSWVQGYEQYL.

This chain links TRBV6-6 with TRBJ2-2, with a possible D match to TRBD1 (6 bases). Trimming took 6 bases from V and 1 from J, leaving 15 bases between them. This CDR3 has 16 residues. Germline V gives CDR1 MNHNY, CDR2 SVGAGI (reference sequence). DNA of the CDR3: TGTGCCAGCAGAGCAAACAGGGTACAGAACACCGGGGAGCTGTTTTTT. Protein sequence: CASRANRVQNTGELFF.

The CDR3 DNA is TGTGCCAGCAGCCAAGGGACAGGGGGGCTGTTTGGTGCTTTCTTT. Protein sequence: CASSQGTGGLFGAFF. The J gene is TRBJ1-1, the V gene TRBV3-1 (or the pseudogene TRBV3-2), with TRBD1 matching 10 bases. Germline CDR1 and CDR2: LGHDT and YNNKEL (reference sequence). The trim removed 1 base at V and 11 bases at J, leaving 10 bases unmatched. This CDR3 contains 15 residues.

The gene calls are TRBV11-3 and TRBJ2-1; possibly TRBD2 for D (5 bases). This CDR3 contains 16 residues. Per germline, CDR1 SGHNT and CDR2 YENEEA. Trimming stripped 0 bases from V and 2 bases from J, with 11 bases between. CDR3 in DNA: TGTGCCAGCAGCTTAGATCTAGGTAGCGCCTACAATGAGCAGTTCTTC. Protein product: CASSLDLGSAYNEQFF.

The table lists this clone with a count of one. The chain combines TRBV2 with TRBJ2-1; unclear D gene. CDR3 size: 13 residues. Trimming took off 4 bases at V and 7 bases at J, with 11 bases between the two ends. Looked up from germline, CDR1 is SNHLY and CDR2 is FYNNEI. Here the CDR3 reads CASSAEARNEQFF. CDR3 DNA: TGTGCCAGCAGTGCCGAGGCCCGGAATGAGCAGTTCTTC. Together with reference TRBV2 and TRBJ2-1, the CDR3 gives the full variable domain: EPEVTQTPSHQVTQMGQEVILRCVPISNHLYFYWYRQILGQKVEFLVSFYNNEISEKSEIFDDQFSVERPDGSNFTLKIRSTKLEDSAMYFCASSAEARNEQFFGPGTRLTVL.

This clone was detected only a few times. The chain carries TRBV19 and TRBJ2-6; D unresolved. This CDR3 region has 17 residues. Germline V lookup: CDR1 LNHDA, CDR2 SQIVND (reference sequence). Deletions cut 1 base from V and 0 bases from J, with 10 bases between. Written as DNA, the CDR3 is TGTGCCAGTAGTATAGCAGGAATCGACTCTGGGGCCAACGTCCTGACTTTC. It yields the protein CASSIAGIDSGANVLTF.

The chain employs TRBV2 and TRBJ1-1; D ambiguous. Germline CDR1 SNHLY, CDR2 FYNNEI. This CDR3 has 13 amino acids. Trimming cost V 3 bases and J 0 bases, with 5 bases left between them. CDR3 in DNA: TGTGCCAGCAGTGACAATTTGAACACTGAAGCTTTCTTT. Amino acids: CASSDNLNTEAFF.

The chain employs TRBV24-1 and TRBJ2-5; 10 positions agree with TRBD2. From germline, CDR1 is KGHDR and CDR2 SFDVKD. V trimming: 5 bases; J trimming: 5 bases; junction bases outside the gene matches: 4. This CDR3 is built from 14 residues. CDR3 sequence (DNA): TGTGCCACCAGTGTAGGTAGCGGGAGGGAGACCCAGTACTTC. This gives the protein CATSVGSGRETQYF.

This clone was picked up one time. This rearrangement joins TRBV29-1 to TRBJ2-5, with D possibly TRBD1 on 6 matching bases. The germline CDR1 and CDR2 sequences are SQVTM and ANQGSEA. Trimming took 2 bases from V and 4 from J, leaving 14 bases between them. The CDR3 is 14 residues long. CDR3 in amino acids: CSVEKRGGGETQYF. The DNA for the CDR3 is TGCAGCGTTGAAAAGCGTGGGGGCGGAGAGACCCAGTACTTC.